This passage covers 2 T cell receptor beta chains from one sample sequenced in a study of T cell changes during pregnancy in multiple sclerosis. The method was immunoSEQ multiplex PCR; TCRdb's version includes in-frame clones alone and lacks a portion of them. The data show about 18,000 clones, about 83% seen once. The sample in question was CD8+ T cells from peripheral blood mononuclear cells, obtained after pregnancy. These receptor sequences come from a female donor with multiple sclerosis, enrolled in a pregnancy study.

The J gene is TRBJ2-3, the V gene TRBV7-9, with 9 bases identical to TRBD2. The CDR3 length is 16 residues. Looked up from germline, CDR1 is SEHNR and CDR2 is FQNEAQ (reference sequence). The ends lost 3 bases at V and 1 base at J; junction bases unmatched: 5. The DNA for the CDR3 is TGTGCCAGCAGCTTTGGGGCTAGCGGGGGCACAGATACGCAGTATTTT. Its translation: CASSFGASGGTDTQYF.

V usage is TRBV5-1 and J usage is TRBJ2-1, with D perhaps TRBD1 (6 bases). The CDR3 covers 13 residues. Trimming shortened V by 4 bases and J by 4 bases, and 9 bases separated the two germline ends. Germline-derived CDR1 and CDR2 are SGHRS and YFSETQ. In DNA form, the CDR3 reads TGCGCCAGCAGCAGCGGACAGTACAATGAGCAGTTCTTC. It encodes CASSSGQYNEQFF.